This T cell receptor (beta chain) was retrieved from a study of cytomegalovirus exposure and HLA in healthy donors. The PCR made use of 60 Vbeta and 13 Jbeta primers. Assay: immunoSEQ multiplex PCR; the TCRdb copy retains only in-frame clones and omits some. Of about 180,000 clones listed, around 80% were seen once; the top ten hold under 7.5%. About this clone: Its antigen is unidentified.

CDR1 and CDR2 (germline): SGHRS, YFSETQ. V was trimmed by 1 base and J by 8 bases, leaving 18 bases between them. The CDR3 loop spans 15 amino acids. Study-wide results and caveats: In a later analysis, productive TCRs from donors in an Asian-associated ancestry cluster reportedly carried fewer N-insertions than the cohort mean. The classifier reportedly diagnosed cytomegalovirus status with high specificity and sensitivity. In vitro assays verified that a few CMV-associated chains recognized CMV antigens specifically. For most TCR sequences rarity was the rule, although some public TCRs occurred in many donors.

This clonotype was sampled from a man aged 40-55 years in good health and CMV-seronegative. Sequences were obtained from PBMCs. The chain combines TRBV5-1 with TRBJ1-2; D is ambiguous. The CDR3 loop is CASSLSREGEIGYTF. In DNA form, the CDR3 reads TGCGCCAGCAGCTTGAGTCGAGAGGGAGAGATAGGCTACACCTTC.